A few counts support the clone carrying this T cell receptor beta chain. What it recognizes is unknown. The sample comes from a study of cytomegalovirus exposure and HLA in healthy donors. Study results and limitations: A later analysis by the authors found several of the most significant clusters apparently linked to common viral pathogens. TCR beta chains numbering 164 were designated cytomegalovirus-associated.

PCR primers comprised 60 Vbeta and 13 Jbeta primers. The protocol was immunoSEQ multiplex PCR, while the TCRdb copy is restricted to in-frame clones and leaves out a portion. This table holds 35,000 to 50,000 clones, 60% to 70% found once. Germline V gene lookup returns CDR1 SEHNR and CDR2 FQNEAQ (reference sequence). V lost 5 bases and J lost 2, with 23 bases in between. The CDR3 contains 18 residues. The V gene is TRBV7-9, the J gene TRBJ2-3, with D maybe TRBD2 (5 bases). This receptor was obtained from a man in his fifties or sixties in good health and CMV-seropositive. Sequenced input: PBMCs. DNA for the CDR3: TGTGCCAGCAGCCTACGGCGGCTAGCCTCAGCCGACACAGATACGCAGTATTTT. Protein sequence: CASSLRRLASADTDTQYF.